These 10 T cell receptor beta chains originate from one sample sequenced in a study of blood T cell repertoires in COVID-19. Only in-frame clones appear in the TCRdb table, and some are missing; sequencing was by immunoSEQ multiplex PCR. This sample has roughly 440,000 clones, with about nine tenths found just once. Sequencing input: peripheral blood. These TCRs come from a woman aged 45-65 years with COVID-19, enrolled during active disease.

The CDR3 sequence is CASRSRDRGGGTEAFF. The CDR3 DNA sequence: TGTGCCAGTAGATCCCGGGACAGGGGGGGTGGCACTGAAGCTTTCTTT. This rearrangement joins TRBV19 to TRBJ1-1, with 11 bases identical to TRBD1. Germline assignment: CDR1 LNHDA and CDR2 SQIVND (reference sequence). The CDR3 is made up of 16 amino acids. V gave up 6 bases and J gave up 4 bases; unmatched junction bases: 10.

The V call is TRBV29-1, the J call TRBJ1-2, with 7 bases that match TRBD1. This CDR3 spans 12 amino acids. The ends lost 4 bases at V and 7 bases at J; junction bases unmatched: 6. Germline V gives CDR1 SQVTM, CDR2 ANQGSEA. CDR3 protein: CSVGTGAAGYTF. For the CDR3, the DNA is TGCAGCGTTGGTACAGGGGCTGCTGGCTACACCTTC.

This clone appeared many times. This specimen includes other DNA sequences encoding the same CDR3. The gene calls are TRBV27 and TRBJ2-5; a possible D gene is TRBD1 (5 bases). This CDR3 region has 14 residues. V was shortened by 0 bases and J by 5 bases, with 10 bases between the two germline ends. CDR1 MNHEY and CDR2 SMNVEV come from the germline V gene (reference sequence). As DNA, the CDR3 is TGTGCCAGCAGTTTATCCACAGGTCGGGAGACCCAGTACTTC. It encodes CASSLSTGRETQYF.

V usage is TRBV24-1 and J usage is TRBJ2-2, with no clear D. The length of the CDR3 is 14 residues. In germline, CDR1 is KGHDR, CDR2 SFDVKD. Trimming took off 9 bases at V and 2 bases at J, with 12 bases between the two ends. Here the CDR3 reads CATQEAFNTGELFF. As DNA, the CDR3 is TGTGCCACCCAGGAAGCCTTTAACACCGGGGAGCTGTTTTTT.

The J gene is TRBJ2-1, the V gene TRBV7-9; possibly TRBD1 for D (6 bases). CDR3 length: 16 residues. Looked up from germline, CDR1 is SEHNR and CDR2 is FQNEAQ (reference sequence). With 4 bases removed from V and 0 bases from J, the gap between germline ends came to 13 bases. The CDR3 spells CASSSDRANSYNEQFF. The CDR3 region has the DNA TGTGCCAGCAGCTCGGACAGAGCGAACTCCTACAATGAGCAGTTCTTC.

V gene TRBV2 combines with J gene TRBJ2-3; TRBD2 aligns across 8 bases. The trim removed 5 bases at V and 0 bases at J, leaving 4 bases unmatched. CDR3 size: 15 residues. The germline V gene encodes CDR1 SNHLY and CDR2 FYNNEI. The CDR3: CASSFAGGSTDTQYF. CDR3 bases: TGTGCCAGCAGTTTCGCGGGGGGCAGCACAGATACGCAGTATTTT. The full variable domain, rest sourced from reference TRBV2 and TRBJ2-3, is EPEVTQTPSHQVTQMGQEVILRCVPISNHLYFYWYRQILGQKVEFLVSFYNNEISEKSEIFDDQFSVERPDGSNFTLKIRSTKLEDSAMYFCASSFAGGSTDTQYFGPGTRLTVL.

CDR3 nucleotide sequence: TGTGCCAGCAGACAGGGGGAATCCTACGAGCAGTACTTC. Its translation is CASRQGESYEQYF. This chain uses TRBV6-5 with TRBJ2-7; 8 bases agree with TRBD1. Germline assignment: CDR1 MNHEY and CDR2 SVGAGI. Trimming cost V 6 bases and J 1 base; bases outside gene matches: 2. The CDR3 loop spans 13 amino acids.

The genes are TRBV7-9 and TRBJ1-6; D is possibly TRBD1 (5 bases). CDR3 length: 15 residues. The germline CDR1 and CDR2 sequences are SEHNR and FQNEAQ (reference sequence). Trimming took off 1 base at V and 8 bases at J, with 12 bases between the two ends. Written as DNA, the CDR3 is TGTGCCAGCAGCTTAGGTGCAGGGCCTTATTCACCCCTCCACTTT. Its translation is CASSLGAGPYSPLHF.

The chain recombines TRBV30 with TRBJ1-2, with a tentative D call TRBD1 (6 bases). In germline, CDR1 is GTSNPN, CDR2 SVGIG (reference sequence). Trimming pared 5 bases from V and 1 base from J, leaving 14 bases between. The CDR3 totals 14 residues. Here the CDR3 DNA reads TGTGCCTGGGATAGTAAACAGGGTAACTATGGCTACACCTTC. Its protein product is CAWDSKQGNYGYTF.

As regards this clone: Distinct nucleotide sequences in the sample also encode this CDR3. The chain employs TRBV27 and TRBJ1-5; D remains unclear. The CDR3 runs to 15 residues. CDR1 and CDR2 from the germline V gene are MNHEY and SMNVEV (reference sequence). CDR3 bases: TGTGCTAGCGGCTCAACACCTTATAGCAATCAGCCCCAGCATTTT. This gives the protein CASGSTPYSNQPQHF.